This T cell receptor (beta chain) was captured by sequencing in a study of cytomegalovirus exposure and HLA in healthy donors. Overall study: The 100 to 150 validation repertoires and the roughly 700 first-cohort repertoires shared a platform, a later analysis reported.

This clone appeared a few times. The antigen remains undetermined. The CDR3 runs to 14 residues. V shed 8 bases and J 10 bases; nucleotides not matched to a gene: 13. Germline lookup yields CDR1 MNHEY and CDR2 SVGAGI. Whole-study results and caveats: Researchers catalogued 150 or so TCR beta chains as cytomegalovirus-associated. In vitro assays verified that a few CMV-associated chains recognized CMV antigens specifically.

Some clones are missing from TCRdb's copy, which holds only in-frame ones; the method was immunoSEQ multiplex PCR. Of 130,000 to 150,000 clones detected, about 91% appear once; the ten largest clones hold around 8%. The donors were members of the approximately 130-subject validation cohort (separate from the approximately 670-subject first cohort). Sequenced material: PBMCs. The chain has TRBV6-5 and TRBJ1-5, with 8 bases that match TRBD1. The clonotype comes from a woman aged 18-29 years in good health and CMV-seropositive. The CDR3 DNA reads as TGTGCCAGCGGTGCCCTGACAGGGGACGGACCCCAGCATTTT. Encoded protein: CASGALTGDGPQHF.